This T cell receptor (beta chain) was captured by sequencing in a study of blood T cell repertoires in COVID-19. Turning to the study itself: In each case, the material was cDNA or gDNA derived from T cells, B-cell-depleted T cells, or PBMCs.

CDR3 size: 14 residues. Germline V gene sequence: CDR1 SGHVS, CDR2 FQNEAQ. J gave up 5 bases and V 3 bases, and 3 bases lay outside the gene matches. Profiling relied on immunoSEQ multiplex PCR, and the TCRdb table lists in-frame clones only, not all of them. The profile covers about 200,000 clones, with 75% to 85% appearing a single time and about 4.8% taken by the ten largest. The source is a woman between 65 and 79 years old with COVID-19, enrolled during active disease. Material: peripheral blood. V gene TRBV7-8 combines with J gene TRBJ2-1; 8 bases are shared with TRBD1. The CDR3 DNA reads TGTGCCAGCAGCTTGTCAGGGGGCCACAATGAGCAGTTCTTC. This translates into CASSLSGGHNEQFF.